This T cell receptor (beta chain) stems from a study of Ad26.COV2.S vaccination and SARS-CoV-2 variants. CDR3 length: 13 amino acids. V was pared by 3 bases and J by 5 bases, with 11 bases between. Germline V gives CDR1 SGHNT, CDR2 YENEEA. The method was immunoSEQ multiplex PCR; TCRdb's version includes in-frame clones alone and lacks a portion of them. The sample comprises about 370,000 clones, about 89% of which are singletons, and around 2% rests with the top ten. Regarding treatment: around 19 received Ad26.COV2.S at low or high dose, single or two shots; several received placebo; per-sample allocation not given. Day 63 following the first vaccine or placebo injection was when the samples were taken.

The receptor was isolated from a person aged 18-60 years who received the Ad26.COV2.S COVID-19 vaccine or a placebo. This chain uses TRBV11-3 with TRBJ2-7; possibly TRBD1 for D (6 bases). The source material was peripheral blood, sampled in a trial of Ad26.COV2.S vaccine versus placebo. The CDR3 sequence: CASSLNRVNEQYF. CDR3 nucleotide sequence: TGTGCCAGCAGCTTGAACAGGGTGAACGAGCAGTACTTC.